These 9 T cell receptor beta chains came from one sample sequenced in a study of Tregs in tolerant kidney transplant recipients. TCRdb keeps only in-frame clones here, not all; method: immunoSEQ multiplex PCR. Of more than 95,000 clones listed, 92% were seen once; the top ten hold less than 0.7%. The sample comprised CD4+ T cells from blood. Source of these receptors: a human donor in good health.

V usage is TRBV7-3 and J usage is TRBJ2-5; 11 bases line up with TRBD2. The CDR3 is 15 amino acids. V dropped 2 bases and J dropped 1; count of bases not matched to a gene: 0. CDR1 is SGHTA and CDR2 is FQGTGA in the germline V gene. CDR3 protein: CASSLGTSGQETQYF. CDR3 nucleotides: TGTGCCAGCAGCTTAGGGACTAGCGGCCAAGAGACCCAGTACTTC.

The chain uses TRBV7-9 and TRBJ2-7; the D gene is possibly TRBD2 (7 bases). The CDR3 contains 13 residues. Trimming cost V 0 bases and J 6 bases, with 9 bases left between them. The germline V gene has CDR1 SEHNR and CDR2 FQNEAQ (reference sequence). This CDR3 reads CASSLAGGGEQYF. The CDR3 nucleotides are TGTGCCAGCAGCTTAGCGGGAGGGGGCGAGCAGTACTTC.

Many counts were recorded for this clone. The chain links TRBV2 to TRBJ2-3, with D possibly matching TRBD2 (5 bases). The CDR3 contains 11 residues. V lost 4 bases and J 14 bases, leaving 13 bases between the germline ends. Germline lookup yields CDR1 SNHLY and CDR2 FYNNEI. DNA for the CDR3: TGTGCCAGCAGTGCGGCGGGCCCTGGGTATTTT. Translating gives CASSAAGPGYF.

This chain connects TRBV5-1 to TRBJ2-7; the match to TRBD2 covers 9 bases. V trimming: 4 bases; J trimming: 4 bases; junction bases outside the gene matches: 9. The CDR3 consists of 15 residues. Germline V gene lookup returns CDR1 SGHRS and CDR2 YFSETQ. The CDR3 coding sequence is TGCGCCAGCAGCCTCAATAGCGGGAGTATTTACGAGCAGTACTTC. Its protein product is CASSLNSGSIYEQYF. Complete variable domain (other parts from reference TRBV5-1 and TRBJ2-7): KAGVTQTPRYLIKTRGQQVTLSCSPISGHRSVSWYQQTPGQGLQFLFEYFSETQRNKGNFPGRFSGRQFSNSRSEMNVSTLELGDSALYLCASSLNSGSIYEQYFGPGTRLTVT.

This sequence joins TRBV6-1 and TRBJ1-5, with D possibly TRBD1 on 5 matching bases. The ends were cut back, 3 bases at V and 3 bases at J, with 15 bases in the middle. This CDR3 is built from 16 residues. The germline CDR1 and CDR2 sequences are MNHNS and SASEGT. The CDR3 nucleotides are TGTGCCAGCAGTGATCAACTTAGGGGTTACAATCAGCCCCAGCATTTT. It encodes CASSDQLRGYNQPQHF.

V usage is TRBV2 and J usage is TRBJ1-5; weak D call: TRBD1 (5 bases). The CDR3 has 13 amino acids. Germline V lookup: CDR1 SNHLY, CDR2 FYNNEI. With 7 bases removed from V and 3 bases from J, the gap between germline ends came to 10 bases. In DNA form, the CDR3 reads TGTGCCAGCACCGGGACTTTCAATCAGCCCCAGCATTTT. Its translation: CASTGTFNQPQHF.

This clone was observed a single time. V is TRBV18 and J is TRBJ2-5; TRBD1 is a possible D gene (6 bases). The V end lost 2 bases, the J end lost 2 bases, and 12 bases lay between the germline ends. Germline V gives CDR1 KGHSH, CDR2 LQKENI. CDR3 length: 15 amino acids. CDR3 nucleotide sequence: TGTGCCAGCTCACCAGATCAGGGGACACAAGAGACCCAGTACTTC. Translated, it gives CASSPDQGTQETQYF.

This chain connects TRBV19 to TRBJ1-2; D remains ambiguous. Germline CDR1 reads LNHDA; CDR2 reads SQIVND (reference sequence). The CDR3 is 14 residues long. V lost 9 bases to trimming and J lost 6 bases, with 20 bases between them. In DNA, the CDR3 is TGTGCCAGCGCCCCGACGTTCGCTGGCGATGGCTACACCTTC. The encoded protein is CASAPTFAGDGYTF.

This rearrangement joins TRBV27 to TRBJ2-7; D remains ambiguous. The germline V gene encodes CDR1 MNHEY and CDR2 SMNVEV (reference sequence). V was trimmed by 2 bases and J by 2 bases, leaving 13 bases between them. The CDR3 length is 15 residues. The CDR3 DNA follows: TGTGCCAGCAGTTTAATCCCTGGATTCGCCTACGAGCAGTACTTC. It yields the protein CASSLIPGFAYEQYF.